A single sample gave rise to the 27 T cell receptor beta chains below, sequenced in a study of regulatory T cells in long-lasting Graves disease. To make TCR beta libraries, researchers used iRepertoire HTBI primers and Arm-PCR of CDR3 regions. Each CDR3 protein is one row after TCRdb ran MiXCR on the multiplex PCR reads. This sample has roughly 520,000 distinct CDR3 sequences, with about 12% found just once. Time point: newly diagnosed GD, antithyroid drugs for less than 3 months. Preparation of the TCR library used RNA extracted from PBMCs. The data were also submitted as part of a second study, on T cells in Graves' hyperthyroidism and ophthalmopathy.

The sample consisted of peripheral blood mononuclear cells (PBMCs), taken at new diagnosis, from a patient treated with antithyroid drugs. Source of these receptors: a woman in her thirties with Graves disease.

This clonotype occurred a few times. This rearrangement joins TRBV15 to TRBJ2-2; perhaps TRBD1 as D (5 bases). V was clipped by 0 bases and J by 7 bases, with 12 bases between them. Germline CDR1 and CDR2: LNHNV and YYDKDF (reference sequence). The CDR3 totals 15 residues. The CDR3 DNA follows: TGTGCCACCAGCAGAGATAAGGGGCCGGGCGGGGAGCTGTTTTTT. Amino acids: CATSRDKGPGGELFF.

A note on this clonotype: With a much larger clone just one base away, this may be a read error. The V gene is TRBV6-6, the J gene TRBJ2-3, with 12 nucleotides matching TRBD2. The J call could be wrong; TRBJ2-5 is a better fit for the DNA end. Looked up from germline, CDR1 is MNHNY and CDR2 is SVGAGI (reference sequence). The CDR3 is 16 residues long. The DNA for the CDR3 is TGTGCCAGCAGTTACTCGACTAGCGGGAGTACAGAGACCCAGTACTTC. It is translated as CASSYSTSGSTETQYF.

This clonotype came up a few times. The gene calls are TRBV20-1 and TRBJ2-5, with 8 positions matching TRBD2. Germline V CDR1 and CDR2: DFQATT, SNEGSKA (reference sequence). The CDR3 has 13 residues. Unmatched junction bases numbered 5, after V lost 5 bases and J lost 3 bases. CDR3 region: CSARAGGEETQYF. The CDR3 bases are TGCAGTGCTCGCGCGGGAGGTGAAGAGACCCAGTACTTC.

This clonotype was observed a handful of times. The rearrangement uses TRBV15 and TRBJ2-7; perhaps D is TRBD1 or TRBD2 (5 bases each). The CDR3 runs to 15 residues. Germline V CDR1 and CDR2: LNHNV, YYDKDF (reference sequence). V was clipped by 1 base and J by 5 bases, with 15 bases between them. This CDR3 is CATSRALGDRDEQYF. For the CDR3, the DNA is TGTGCCACCAGCAGAGCGTTGGGGGATAGGGACGAGCAGTACTTC.

This clonotype has a count of ten or more. The chain combines TRBV6-1 with TRBJ1-1, with D maybe TRBD1 (6 bases). The V gene lost 6 bases and the J gene lost 6 bases, with 32 bases spanning the gap. Germline lookup yields CDR1 MNHNS and CDR2 SASEGT. This CDR3 has 19 residues. The CDR3 DNA sequence: TGTGCCAGCAGCTCAACTCTTTTCCTCGTTGGCAGGGGTAGCCCTGAAGCTTTCTTT. Protein sequence: CASSSTLFLVGRGSPEAFF.

This clonotype was detected a few times. This chain uses TRBV12-3 or TRBV12-4 with TRBJ2-1, with 11 bases that match TRBD2. The CDR3 has 16 residues. After removal of 5 bases from V and 7 bases from J, the junction contained 10 bases not matched to a gene. The CDR3 region has the DNA TGTGCCAGCAGTCTACCCCCGGGACTAGCGGATAATGAGCAGTTCTTC. Encoded protein: CASSLPPGLADNEQFF.

In this sample, this clonotype turned up many times. V is TRBV19 and J is TRBJ2-2, with TRBD1 identical over 7 bases. The CDR3 extends over 14 amino acids. V lost 6 bases, J lost 5 bases, and 6 bases stayed unmatched. Per germline, CDR1 LNHDA and CDR2 SQIVND (reference sequence). CDR3 coding DNA: TGTGCCAGTAGGGGCAGGGGGTGGACCGGGGAGCTGTTTTTT. It encodes CASRGRGWTGELFF.

The chain is built from TRBV2 and TRBJ1-5, with D perhaps matching TRBD1 (5 bases). The V end was cut by 9 bases, the J end by 0 bases, with 6 bases between. Germline-derived CDR1 and CDR2 are SNHLY and FYNNEI. The CDR3 is 12 residues long. The CDR3 DNA follows: TGTGCCAGTGGGGGTAGCAATCAGCCCCAGCATTTT. Amino acid sequence: CASGGSNQPQHF.

A few counts support this clonotype. This chain connects TRBV14 to TRBJ2-7; the D call may be TRBD1 or TRBD2 (6 bases each). CDR3 size: 16 residues. Germline assignment: CDR1 SGHDN and CDR2 FVKESK. V lost 1 base, J lost 3 bases, and 16 bases lay in between. The CDR3 protein is CASSQVLGGRHYEQYF. CDR3 nucleotides: TGTGCCAGCAGCCAAGTTCTGGGGGGCCGCCACTACGAGCAGTACTTC.

V is TRBV14 and J is TRBJ1-4; D may be TRBD1 (5 bases). Trimming left V 1 base short and J 11 bases short, with 8 bases between. The CDR3 contains 12 residues. The germline gives CDR1 SGHDN, CDR2 FVKESK. This CDR3 is CASSQGWGKLFF. The DNA for the CDR3 is TGTGCCAGCAGCCAAGGTTGGGGGAAACTGTTTTTT.

This clonotype was found a few times. This rearrangement joins TRBV7-2 to TRBJ2-1; 8 nucleotides agree with TRBD2. After removal of 2 bases from V and 9 bases from J, the junction contained 9 bases not matched to a gene. Per germline, CDR1 SGHTA and CDR2 FQGNSA. The CDR3 is made up of 15 amino acids. In nucleotides, the CDR3 is TGTGCCAGCAGCTTATGGGGAGCGGGAGAGGGTGAGCAGTTCTTC. It specifies CASSLWGAGEGEQFF.

This clonotype appeared many times. The rearrangement joins TRBV20-1 to TRBJ2-7, with 9 bases matching TRBD2. V lost 1 base to trimming and J lost 8 bases; unmatched junction nucleotides: 18. CDR3 length: 17 amino acids. Germline V CDR1 and CDR2: DFQATT, SNEGSKA (reference sequence). CDR3 nucleotides: TGCAGTGCTAGAGCCGGGGTTTATCGGCGGGAGGGCCACCAGCAGTACTTC. The encoded protein is CSARAGVYRREGHQQYF.

The genes are TRBV15 and TRBJ1-1; D is unresolved. V lost 4 bases, J lost 1 base, and 19 bases lay in between. CDR1 is LNHNV, CDR2 YYDKDF, per germline (reference sequence). This CDR3 comprises 17 residues. Here the CDR3 DNA reads TGTGCCACCAGCAAAGCGTTTGATAGTAAGAAGAACACTGAAGCTTTCTTT. It codes for CATSKAFDSKKNTEAFF.

There are many counts of this clonotype. CDR3: CASSLGLSAVTSYEQYF. The CDR3 coding sequence is TGTGCCAGCAGCTTGGGTTTAAGCGCGGTTACCTCCTACGAGCAGTACTTC. V gene TRBV5-5 combines with J gene TRBJ2-7; D is undetermined. Germline V CDR1 and CDR2: SGHKS, YYEKEE (reference sequence). The ends were cut back, 0 bases at V and 0 bases at J, with 16 bases in the middle. This CDR3 contains 17 residues.

This clonotype was observed a few times. The chain employs TRBV15 and TRBJ1-4; a weak D match, TRBD1 (5 bases). Germline CDR1 reads LNHNV; CDR2 reads YYDKDF (reference sequence). There are 15 residues in the CDR3. With 0 bases removed from V and 4 bases from J, the gap between germline ends came to 9 bases. In DNA form, the CDR3 reads TGTGCCACCAGCAGAGAGGGGGGGATTAATGAAAAACTGTTTTTT. Translating it yields CATSREGGINEKLFF.

In its sample, this clonotype was seen a few times. This sequence joins TRBV15 and TRBJ1-5, with 10 bases lining up with TRBD1. The V gene's germline CDR1 is LNHNV and CDR2 YYDKDF (reference sequence). CDR3 size: 15 residues. Unmatched junction bases numbered 3, after V lost 5 bases and J lost 2 bases. The CDR3 nucleotides read TGTGCCACCAGCGACAGGGGGCACGGCAATCAGCCCCAGCATTTT. This encodes CATSDRGHGNQPQHF.

Many counts were recorded for this clonotype. The chain combines TRBV11-2 with TRBJ2-7; the D gene is possibly TRBD2 (5 bases). Germline values: CDR1 SGHAT, CDR2 FQNNGV. There are 16 residues in the CDR3. V lost 3 bases, J lost 0 bases, and 15 bases lay in between. The DNA for the CDR3 is TGTGCCAGCAGCTTGGAAAGGACTCGAAGCTCCTACGAGCAGTACTTC. This translates into CASSLERTRSSYEQYF.

The table lists this clonotype with many counts. This may be a read error: a much more frequent sequence differs by one nucleotide. The chain carries TRBV9 and TRBJ2-1; D may be TRBD1 or TRBD2 (5 bases each). CDR3 length: 13 amino acids. CDR1 SGDLS and CDR2 YYNGEE come from the germline V gene. The V and J ends lost 4 bases and 2 bases respectively, with 7 bases between them. The CDR3 region is CASSQGPYNEQFF. The CDR3 DNA reads as TGTGCCAGCAGCCAGGGACCCTACAATGAGCAGTTCTTC.

This clonotype was recorded many times. This chain uses TRBV6-2 or TRBV6-3 with TRBJ1-2; maybe TRBD1 (6 bases). The CDR3 contains 14 residues. Per the germline V gene, CDR1 is MNHEY and CDR2 is SVGEGT. Trimming pared 3 bases from V and 2 bases from J, leaving 10 bases between. The CDR3 reads CASSYGGANYGYTF. Here the CDR3 DNA reads TGTGCCAGCAGTTATGGGGGGGCCAACTATGGCTACACCTTC.

This clonotype has a count of ten or more. The CDR3 bases are TGTGCCAGCAGCATCGGGCCACCCACGAATACGCAGTATTTT. It encodes CASSIGPPTNTQYF. The chain carries TRBV13 and TRBJ2-3, with D hard to call. Germline V gene data show CDR1 as PRHDT and CDR2 as FYEKMQ (reference sequence). The CDR3 covers 14 residues. V dropped 5 bases and J dropped 7 bases, with 16 bases sitting between them.

This clonotype was seen ten or more times. This rearrangement joins TRBV6-5 to TRBJ2-3, with TRBD1 identical over 8 bases. V was clipped by 2 bases and J by 6 bases; unmatched bases: 7. CDR3 length: 15 residues. Germline V lookup: CDR1 MNHEY, CDR2 SVGAGI. The CDR3 nucleotides read TGTGCCAGCAGTTACGGGACAGGAGGGTGGGATACGCAGTATTTT. The encoded protein is CASSYGTGGWDTQYF.

This clonotype was counted ten times or more. The rearrangement joins TRBV2 to TRBJ2-7, with 7 bases matching TRBD2. Germline V CDR1 and CDR2: SNHLY, FYNNEI. The J segment lost 2 bases and the V segment lost 3 bases, leaving 10 bases of the junction unmatched. The CDR3 is 16 residues long. CDR3 amino acids: CASSDFWGGSAYEQYF. CDR3 bases: TGTGCCAGCAGTGATTTTTGGGGGGGTAGCGCCTACGAGCAGTACTTC. The full variable domain, its missing parts supplied by reference TRBV2 and TRBJ2-7, is EPEVTQTPSHQVTQMGQEVILRCVPISNHLYFYWYRQILGQKVEFLVSFYNNEISEKSEIFDDQFSVERPDGSNFTLKIRSTKLEDSAMYFCASSDFWGGSAYEQYFGPGTRLTVT.

This chain uses TRBV20-1 with TRBJ2-5; 9 nucleotides agree with TRBD1. V shed 8 bases and J 4 bases; nucleotides not matched to a gene: 5. The CDR3 spans 12 residues. CDR1 and CDR2 (germline): DFQATT, SNEGSKA (reference sequence). The CDR3 loop is CSYRGLVETQYF. CDR3 coding DNA: TGCAGTTACAGGGGGCTCGTAGAGACCCAGTACTTC.

There are many counts of this clonotype. The genes are TRBV14 and TRBJ2-1; 10 bases are shared with TRBD2. Germline assignment: CDR1 SGHDN and CDR2 FVKESK. The V gene end was trimmed by 0 bases and the J gene end by 4 bases; junction bases not matched to a gene: 9. This CDR3 comprises 18 residues. The CDR3 DNA follows: TGTGCCAGCAGCCAAGATCCCCATCTAGCGGGGGTATACAATGAGCAGTTCTTC. It encodes CASSQDPHLAGVYNEQFF.

Written as DNA, the CDR3 is TGCGCCAGCAGCCAATATTTGACAGTGGACACTGAAGCTTTCTTT. Encoded protein: CASSQYLTVDTEAFF. The rearrangement joins TRBV4-1 to TRBJ1-1, with D maybe TRBD1 (5 bases). The germline V gene has CDR1 MGHRA and CDR2 YSYEKL. The CDR3 consists of 15 residues. The ends were cut back, 2 bases at V and 3 bases at J, with 13 bases in the middle.

This clonotype was seen ten or more times. The rearrangement links TRBV6-2 or TRBV6-3 to TRBJ1-2, with D uncertain. Deletions cut 6 bases from V and 6 bases from J, with 14 bases between. Germline CDR1 MNHEY, CDR2 SVGEGT. The CDR3 runs 13 residues. CDR3 bases: TGTGCCAGCAGACCGGGCTCAGGCCATGGCTACACCTTC. Its protein product is CASRPGSGHGYTF.

At least ten counts were recorded for this clonotype. The chain links TRBV3-1 to TRBJ2-5; tentative D call: TRBD2 (6 bases). The CDR3 spans 12 residues. Germline V lookup: CDR1 LGHDT, CDR2 YNNKEL (reference sequence). Deletions cut 6 bases from V and 5 bases from J, with 10 bases between. CDR3 in amino acids: CASSGTWETQYF. The CDR3 region has the DNA TGTGCCAGCAGTGGGACTTGGGAGACCCAGTACTTC.